This T cell receptor beta chain was observed in a study of multiple sclerosis patients with progressive multifocal leukoencephalopathy. Here immunoSEQ multiplex PCR was the method, and the copy in TCRdb shows in-frame clones only, minus some. The table has fewer than 35,000 clones, 85% to 95% seen once. Noted time point: before natalizumab initiation. The T0 samples predate the first natalizumab infusion. With 4 bases clipped from V and 0 bases from J, the junction kept 5 bases outside the gene matches. The CDR3 is 15 residues long. Per the germline V gene, CDR1 is SQVTM and CDR2 is ANQGSEA. The study, taken as a whole, reports: Clones expanded at PML were already present before and during natalizumab.

A remark on this clone: The antigen is not known.

The TCR sequence derives from a man aged 25-40 years with multiple sclerosis. Sequences were obtained from PBMCs. V usage is TRBV29-1 and J usage is TRBJ2-2, with 7 bases aligning to TRBD2. The chain's CDR3 is CSVAWRGSNTGELFF. For the CDR3, the DNA is TGCAGCGTTGCTTGGCGGGGGTCGAACACCGGGGAGCTGTTTTTT.